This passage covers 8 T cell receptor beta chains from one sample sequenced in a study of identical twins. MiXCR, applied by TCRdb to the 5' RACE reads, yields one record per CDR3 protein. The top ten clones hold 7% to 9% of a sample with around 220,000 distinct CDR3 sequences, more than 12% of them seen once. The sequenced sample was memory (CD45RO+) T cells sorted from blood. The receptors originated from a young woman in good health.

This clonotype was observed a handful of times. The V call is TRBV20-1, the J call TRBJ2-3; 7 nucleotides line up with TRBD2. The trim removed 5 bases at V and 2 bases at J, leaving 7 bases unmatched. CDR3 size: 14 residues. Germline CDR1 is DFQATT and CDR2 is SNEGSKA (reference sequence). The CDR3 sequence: CSAGLAGFTDTQYF. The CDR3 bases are TGCAGTGCTGGTTTAGCGGGTTTCACAGATACGCAGTATTTT.

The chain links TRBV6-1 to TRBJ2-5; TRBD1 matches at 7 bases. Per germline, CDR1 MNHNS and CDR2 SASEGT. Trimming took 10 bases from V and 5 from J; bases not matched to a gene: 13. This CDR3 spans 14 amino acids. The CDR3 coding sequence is TGTGCCACCGAAACCCACAGGGGCGGGGAGACCCAGTACTTC. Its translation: CATETHRGGETQYF.

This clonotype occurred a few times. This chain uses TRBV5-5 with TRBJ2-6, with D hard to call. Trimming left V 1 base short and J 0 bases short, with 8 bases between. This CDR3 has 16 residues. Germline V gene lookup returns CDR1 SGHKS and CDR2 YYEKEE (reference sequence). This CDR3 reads CASSLRDYSGANVLTF. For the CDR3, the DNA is TGTGCCAGCAGCTTGAGGGATTACTCTGGGGCCAACGTCCTGACTTTC.

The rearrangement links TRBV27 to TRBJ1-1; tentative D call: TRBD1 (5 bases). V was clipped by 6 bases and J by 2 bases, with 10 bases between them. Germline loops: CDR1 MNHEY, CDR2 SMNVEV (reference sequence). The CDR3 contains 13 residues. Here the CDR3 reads CASRGTINTEAFF. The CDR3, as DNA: TGTGCCAGCAGAGGGACCATAAACACTGAAGCTTTCTTT.

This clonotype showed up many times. The CDR3 protein is CASSQIIRSYNEQFF. DNA for the CDR3: TGTGCCAGCAGCCAGATTATAAGGTCCTACAATGAGCAGTTCTTC. The chain employs TRBV3-1 and TRBJ2-1, with D unclear. CDR1 is LGHDT, CDR2 YNNKEL, per germline (reference sequence). The CDR3 is 15 amino acids. The V end was cut by 3 bases, the J end by 1 base, with 10 bases between.

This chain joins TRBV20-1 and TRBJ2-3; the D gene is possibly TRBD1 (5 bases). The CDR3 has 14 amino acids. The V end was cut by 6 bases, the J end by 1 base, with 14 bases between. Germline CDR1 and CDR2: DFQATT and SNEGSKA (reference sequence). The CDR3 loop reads CSAQQDAGTDTQYF. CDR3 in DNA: TGCAGTGCACAACAGGATGCCGGCACAGATACGCAGTATTTT.

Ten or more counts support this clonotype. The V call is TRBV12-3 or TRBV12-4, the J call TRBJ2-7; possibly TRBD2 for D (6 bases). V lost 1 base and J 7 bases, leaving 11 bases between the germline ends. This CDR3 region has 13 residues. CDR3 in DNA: TGTGCCAGCAGTTTAGTTCCAGGGACTGAGCAGTACTTC. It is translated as CASSLVPGTEQYF.

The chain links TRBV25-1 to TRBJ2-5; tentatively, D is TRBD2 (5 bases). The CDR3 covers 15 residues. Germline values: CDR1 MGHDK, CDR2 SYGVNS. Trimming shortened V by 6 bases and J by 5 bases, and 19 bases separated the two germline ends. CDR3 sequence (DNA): TGTGCCAGCAGCCGAGAGGGTAGAGAGACGGAGACCCAGTACTTC. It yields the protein CASSREGRETETQYF.